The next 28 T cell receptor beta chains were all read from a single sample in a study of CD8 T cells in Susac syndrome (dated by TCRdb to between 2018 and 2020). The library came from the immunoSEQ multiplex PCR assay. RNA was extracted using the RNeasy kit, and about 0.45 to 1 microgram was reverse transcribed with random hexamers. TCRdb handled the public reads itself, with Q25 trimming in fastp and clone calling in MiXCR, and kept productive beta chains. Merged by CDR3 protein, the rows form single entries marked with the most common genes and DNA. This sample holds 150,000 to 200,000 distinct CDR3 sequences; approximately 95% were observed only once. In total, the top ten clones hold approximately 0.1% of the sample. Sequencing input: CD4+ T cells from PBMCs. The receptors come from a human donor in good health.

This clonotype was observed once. CDR3 sequence reads: CAWSLTYGYTF. For the CDR3, the DNA is TGTGCCTGGAGTCTAACGTATGGCTACACCTTC. This chain joins TRBV30 and TRBJ1-2; D is ambiguous. Germline CDR1 GTSNPN, CDR2 SVGIG (reference sequence). V dropped 2 bases and J dropped 5 bases, with 6 bases sitting between them. The CDR3 runs 11 residues.

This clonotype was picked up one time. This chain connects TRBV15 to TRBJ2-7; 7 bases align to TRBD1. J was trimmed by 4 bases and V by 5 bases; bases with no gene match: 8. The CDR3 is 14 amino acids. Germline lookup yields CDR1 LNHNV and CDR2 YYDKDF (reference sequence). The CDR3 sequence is CATSGPGQRYEQYF. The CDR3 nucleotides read TGTGCCACCAGCGGACCGGGACAGCGGTACGAGCAGTACTTC.

Here the CDR3 reads CSVDWLVGLAGAGQFF. For the CDR3, the DNA is TGCAGCGTTGATTGGTTGGTGGGACTAGCGGGAGCGGGGCAGTTCTTC. This chain joins TRBV29-1 and TRBJ2-1, with 14 bases that match TRBD2. The CDR3 loop spans 16 amino acids. V trimming: 3 bases; J trimming: 12 bases; junction bases outside the gene matches: 13. Germline CDR1 reads SQVTM; CDR2 reads ANQGSEA.

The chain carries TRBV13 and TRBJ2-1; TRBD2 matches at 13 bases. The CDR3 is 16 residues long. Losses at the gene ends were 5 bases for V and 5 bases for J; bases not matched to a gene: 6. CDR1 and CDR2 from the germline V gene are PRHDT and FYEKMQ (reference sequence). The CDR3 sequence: CASSGRLAGGHNEQFF. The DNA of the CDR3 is TGTGCCAGCAGCGGCCGACTAGCGGGAGGACACAATGAGCAGTTCTTC.

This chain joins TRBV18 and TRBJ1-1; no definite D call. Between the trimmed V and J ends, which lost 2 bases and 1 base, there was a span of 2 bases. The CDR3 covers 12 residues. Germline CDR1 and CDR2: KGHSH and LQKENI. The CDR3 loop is CASSPANTEAFF. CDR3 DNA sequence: TGTGCCAGCTCACCAGCGAACACTGAAGCTTTCTTT. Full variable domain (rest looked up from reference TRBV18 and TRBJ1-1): NAGVMQNPRHLVRRRGQEARLRCSPMKGHSHVYWYRQLPEEGLKFMVYLQKENIIDESGMPKERFSAEFPKEGPSILRIQQVVRGDSAAYFCASSPANTEAFFGQGTRLTVV.

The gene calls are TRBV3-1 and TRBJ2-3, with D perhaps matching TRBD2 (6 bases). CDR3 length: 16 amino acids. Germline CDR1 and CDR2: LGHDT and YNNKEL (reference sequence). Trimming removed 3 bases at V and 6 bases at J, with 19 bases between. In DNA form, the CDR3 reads TGTGCCAGCAGCCAGGACGGAGGGTGGGGATTGGATACGCAGTATTTT. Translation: CASSQDGGWGLDTQYF.

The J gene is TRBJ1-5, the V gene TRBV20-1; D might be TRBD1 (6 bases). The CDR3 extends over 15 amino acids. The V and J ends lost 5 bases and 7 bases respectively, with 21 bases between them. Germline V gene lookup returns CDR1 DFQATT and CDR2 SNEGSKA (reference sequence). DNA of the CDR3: TGCAGTGCTGATTCCGGACAGCCCTACGAGCAGCCCCAGCATTTT. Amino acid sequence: CSADSGQPYEQPQHF.

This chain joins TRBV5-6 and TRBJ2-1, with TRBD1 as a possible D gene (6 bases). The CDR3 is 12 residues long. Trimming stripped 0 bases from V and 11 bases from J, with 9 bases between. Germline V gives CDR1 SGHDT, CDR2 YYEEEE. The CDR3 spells CASSLERGKQFF. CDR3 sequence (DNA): TGTGCCAGCAGCTTGGAGAGGGGGAAGCAGTTCTTC.

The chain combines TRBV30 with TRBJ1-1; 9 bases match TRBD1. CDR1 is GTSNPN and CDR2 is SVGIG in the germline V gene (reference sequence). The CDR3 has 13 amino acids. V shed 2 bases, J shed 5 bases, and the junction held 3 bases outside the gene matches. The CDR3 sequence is CAWSLQGATEAFF. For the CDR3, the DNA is TGTGCCTGGAGTTTACAGGGGGCGACTGAAGCTTTCTTT.

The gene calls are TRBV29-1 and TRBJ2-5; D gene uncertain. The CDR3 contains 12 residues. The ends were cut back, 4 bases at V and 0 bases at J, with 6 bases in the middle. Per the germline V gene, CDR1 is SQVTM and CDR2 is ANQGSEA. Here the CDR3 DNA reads TGCAGCGTTGGGGCGTACCAAGAGACCCAGTACTTC. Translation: CSVGAYQETQYF. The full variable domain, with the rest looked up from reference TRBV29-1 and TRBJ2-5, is SAVISQKPSRDICQRGTSLTIQCQVDSQVTMMFWYRQQPGQSLTLIATANQGSEATYESGFVIDKFPISRPNLTFSTLTVSNMSPEDSSIYLCSVGAYQETQYFGPGTRLLVL.

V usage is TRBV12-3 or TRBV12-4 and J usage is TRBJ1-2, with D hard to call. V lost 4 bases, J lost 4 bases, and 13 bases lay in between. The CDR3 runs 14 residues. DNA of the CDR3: TGTGCCAGCAGTTCCCGGGTACGCGGCTATGGCTACACCTTC. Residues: CASSSRVRGYGYTF.

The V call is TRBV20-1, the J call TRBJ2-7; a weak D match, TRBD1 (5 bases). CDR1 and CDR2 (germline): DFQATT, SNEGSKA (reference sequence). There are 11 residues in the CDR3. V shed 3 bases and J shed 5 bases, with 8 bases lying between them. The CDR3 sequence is CSASRQHEQYF. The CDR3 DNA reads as TGCAGTGCTAGTCGACAGCACGAGCAGTACTTC.

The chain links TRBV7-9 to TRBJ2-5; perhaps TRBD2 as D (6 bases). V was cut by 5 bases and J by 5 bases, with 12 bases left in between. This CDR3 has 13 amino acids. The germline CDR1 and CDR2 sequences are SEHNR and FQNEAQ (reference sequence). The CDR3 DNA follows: TGTGCCAGCAGCCCCCCTGGAGGGGAGACCCAGTACTTC. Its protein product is CASSPPGGETQYF.

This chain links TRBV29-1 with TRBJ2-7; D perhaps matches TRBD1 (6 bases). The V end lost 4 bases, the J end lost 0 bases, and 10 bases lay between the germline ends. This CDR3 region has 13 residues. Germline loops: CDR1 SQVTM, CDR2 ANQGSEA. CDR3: CSVGGLDSYEQYF. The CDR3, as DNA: TGCAGCGTTGGGGGGCTCGACTCCTACGAGCAGTACTTC.

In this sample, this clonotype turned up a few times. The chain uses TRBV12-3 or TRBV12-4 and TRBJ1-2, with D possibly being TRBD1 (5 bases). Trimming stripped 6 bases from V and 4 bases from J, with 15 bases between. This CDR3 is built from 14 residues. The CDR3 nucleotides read TGTGCCAGCAGCCGTACAGGTGGTGGCTATGGCTACACCTTC. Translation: CASSRTGGGYGYTF.

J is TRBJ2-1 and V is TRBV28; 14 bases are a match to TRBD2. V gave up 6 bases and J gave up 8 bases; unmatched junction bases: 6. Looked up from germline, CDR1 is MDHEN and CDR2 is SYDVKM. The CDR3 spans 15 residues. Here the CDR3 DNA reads TGTGCCAGCAGCCCGGGACTAGCGGGAGTGGATGAGCAGTTCTTC. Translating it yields CASSPGLAGVDEQFF.

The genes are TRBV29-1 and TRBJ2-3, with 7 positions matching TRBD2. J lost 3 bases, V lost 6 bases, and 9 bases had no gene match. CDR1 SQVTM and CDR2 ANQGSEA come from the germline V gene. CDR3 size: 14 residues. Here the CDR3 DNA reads TGCAGCGTCCCCTTGGGGGGGACGACAGATACGCAGTATTTT. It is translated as CSVPLGGTTDTQYF.

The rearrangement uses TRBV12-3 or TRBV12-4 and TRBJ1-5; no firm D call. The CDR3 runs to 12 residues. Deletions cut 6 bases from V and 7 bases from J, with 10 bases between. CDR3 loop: CASSTHGQPQHF. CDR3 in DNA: TGTGCCAGCAGCACACACGGACAGCCCCAGCATTTT.

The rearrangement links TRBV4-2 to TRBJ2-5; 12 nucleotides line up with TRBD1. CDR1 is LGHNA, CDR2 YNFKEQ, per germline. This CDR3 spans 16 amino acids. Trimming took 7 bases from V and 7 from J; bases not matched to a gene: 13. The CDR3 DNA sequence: TGTGCCAGCACCTTCTCCGGGACAGGGGGCGTCGGGACCCAGTACTTC. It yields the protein CASTFSGTGGVGTQYF.

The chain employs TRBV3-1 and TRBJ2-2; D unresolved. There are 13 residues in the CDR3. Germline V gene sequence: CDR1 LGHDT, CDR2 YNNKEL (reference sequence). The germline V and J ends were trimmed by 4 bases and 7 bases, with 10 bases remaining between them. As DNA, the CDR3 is TGTGCCAGCAGCCTCGGTTCTTACGGGGAGCTGTTTTTT. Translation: CASSLGSYGELFF.

CDR3 sequence reads: CASSLEVFSNQPQHF. DNA of the CDR3: TGTGCCAGCAGCTTAGAGGTTTTCAGCAATCAGCCCCAGCATTTT. The J gene is TRBJ1-5, the V gene TRBV7-2; D remains unclear. Germline lookup yields CDR1 SGHTA and CDR2 FQGNSA. V was clipped by 1 base and J by 1 base, with 8 bases between them. This CDR3 is 15 amino acids long.

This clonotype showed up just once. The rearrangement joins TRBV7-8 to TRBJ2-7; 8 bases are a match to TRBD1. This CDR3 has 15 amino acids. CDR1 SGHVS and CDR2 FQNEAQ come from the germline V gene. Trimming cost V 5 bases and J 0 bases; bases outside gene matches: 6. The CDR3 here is CASSLRQGTSYEQYF. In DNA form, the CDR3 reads TGTGCCAGCAGCCTACGACAGGGGACCTCCTACGAGCAGTACTTC.

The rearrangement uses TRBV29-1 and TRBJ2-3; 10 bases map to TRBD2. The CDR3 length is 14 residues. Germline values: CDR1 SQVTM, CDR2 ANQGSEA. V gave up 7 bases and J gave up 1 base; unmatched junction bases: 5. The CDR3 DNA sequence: TGCAGCGCCCTAGCGGGAGTCCGCACAGATACGCAGTATTTT. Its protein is CSALAGVRTDTQYF.

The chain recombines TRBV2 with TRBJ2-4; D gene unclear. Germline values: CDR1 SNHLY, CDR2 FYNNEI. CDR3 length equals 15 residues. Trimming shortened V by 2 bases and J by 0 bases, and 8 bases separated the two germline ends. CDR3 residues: CASSESLLAKNIQYF. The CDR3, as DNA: TGTGCCAGCAGTGAAAGCCTCCTAGCCAAAAACATTCAGTACTTC.

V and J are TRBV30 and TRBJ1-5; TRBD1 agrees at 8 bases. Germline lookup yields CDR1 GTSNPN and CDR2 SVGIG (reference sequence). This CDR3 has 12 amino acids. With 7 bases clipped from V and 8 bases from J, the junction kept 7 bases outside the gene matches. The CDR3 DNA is TGTGCCTTTGACAGGGGAGGGGAGCCCCAGCATTTT. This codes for CAFDRGGEPQHF.

The CDR3 DNA reads as TGTGCCAGCAGCTCGTACCTAGCGGGAGGGAGCAATGAGCAGTTCTTC. Amino acids: CASSSYLAGGSNEQFF. The gene calls are TRBV11-1 and TRBJ2-1, with TRBD2 matching over 12 bases. Trimming at V came to 4 bases and at J to 6 bases, leaving 7 bases not matched to a gene. CDR1 is SGHAT and CDR2 is FQDESV in the germline V gene (reference sequence). This CDR3 has 16 residues. Together with reference TRBV11-1 and TRBJ2-1, the CDR3 gives the full variable domain: EAEVAQSPRYKITEKSQAVAFWCDPISGHATLYWYRQILGQGPELLVQFQDESVVDDSQLPKDRFSAERLKGVDSTLKIQPAELGDSAMYLCASSSYLAGGSNEQFFGPGTRLTVL.

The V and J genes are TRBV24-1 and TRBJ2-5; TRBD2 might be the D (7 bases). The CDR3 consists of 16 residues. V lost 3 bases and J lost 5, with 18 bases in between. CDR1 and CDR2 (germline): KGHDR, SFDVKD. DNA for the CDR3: TGTGCCACCAGTGATCGGAACAGGGAGGGCCGGGAGACCCAGTACTTC. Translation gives CATSDRNREGRETQYF.

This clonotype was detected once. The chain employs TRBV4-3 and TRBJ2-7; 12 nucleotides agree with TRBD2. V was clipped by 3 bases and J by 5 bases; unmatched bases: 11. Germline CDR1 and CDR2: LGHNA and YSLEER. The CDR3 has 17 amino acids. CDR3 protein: CASSQSTSGRLLDEQYF. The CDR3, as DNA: TGCGCCAGCAGCCAGTCAACTAGCGGGAGGCTCCTCGACGAGCAGTACTTC.